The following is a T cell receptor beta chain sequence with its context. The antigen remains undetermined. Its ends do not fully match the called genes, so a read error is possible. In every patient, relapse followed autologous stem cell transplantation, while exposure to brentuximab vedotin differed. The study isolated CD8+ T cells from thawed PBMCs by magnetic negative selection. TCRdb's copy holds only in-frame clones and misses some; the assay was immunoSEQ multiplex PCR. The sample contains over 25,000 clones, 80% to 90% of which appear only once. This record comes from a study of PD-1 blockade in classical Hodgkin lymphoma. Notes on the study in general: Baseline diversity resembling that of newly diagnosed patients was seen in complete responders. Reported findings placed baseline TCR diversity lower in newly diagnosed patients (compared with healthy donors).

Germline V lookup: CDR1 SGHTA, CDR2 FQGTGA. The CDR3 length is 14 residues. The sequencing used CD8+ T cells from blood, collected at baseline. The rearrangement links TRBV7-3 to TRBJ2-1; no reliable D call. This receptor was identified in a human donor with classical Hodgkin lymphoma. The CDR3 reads CASRAKPSSNEQFF. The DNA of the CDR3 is TGTGCCAGCAGGGCTAAGCCGTCCTCCAATGAGCAGTTCTTC.